This TCR beta chain is from a study of T cell responses to AZD1222 COVID-19 vaccine. Findings and caveats of the study: Among spike-specific TCRs, nearly half reportedly target unmutated variant regions. Vaccination with two AZD1222 doses was followed by a rise in Spike-specific TCR breadth and depth. Regions 160-218 and 743-854 held dominance among vaccine-associated CD4 TCRs, which spanned spike. A mostly white British donor set with more females was recruited, and clonal diversity was possibly underestimated.

To note about this clone: Its antigen remains unidentified.

With 3 bases removed from V and 8 bases from J, the gap between germline ends came to 16 bases. Germline V gene data show CDR1 as SNHLY and CDR2 as FYNNEI. The CDR3 runs 15 residues. Method: immunoSEQ multiplex PCR; TCRdb's copy keeps in-frame clones and lacks some. There are under 95,000 clones in the sample; more than 70% occur only once, and 2.2% lies in the top ten. This sequence was found in an adult in good health. The chain has TRBV2 and TRBJ1-4; D gene uncertain. This specimen consisted of peripheral blood, obtained on day 0 of AZD1222 vaccination. The CDR3 loop reads CASSERQATGEKLFF. CDR3 in DNA: TGTGCCAGCAGTGAGCGGCAGGCAACGGGGGAAAAACTGTTTTTT.